This T cell receptor (beta chain) was sequenced in a study of cytotoxic CD8 clonotypes in ibrutinib-treated CLL. Whole-study findings and limits: Clonality, elevated at ibrutinib response, dropped back toward baseline at progression. Sustained-remission and progressing patients diverged in sampling times.

The CDR3 covers 12 residues. Germline-derived CDR1 and CDR2 are PRHDT and FYEKMQ (reference sequence). V was pared by 5 bases and J by 1 base, with 5 bases between. PBMCs were cryopreserved, and roughly 2.1 micrograms of genomic DNA from them went into TCR beta libraries. Worth noting for this clone: The antigen remains unidentified.

Measured with immunoSEQ multiplex PCR; TCRdb has only the in-frame clones, and not every one. The table records more than 140,000 clones, approximately 77% of them present only once. This TCR derives from a human donor with chronic lymphocytic leukemia. The specimen comprised PBMCs, sampled after 12 months of ibrutinib treatment. The V call is TRBV13, the J call TRBJ2-5; D is uncertain. CDR3 in DNA: TGTGCCAGCAGCGGGCCCCAAGAGACCCAGTACTTC. It is translated as CASSGPQETQYF. The variable domain in full, completed from reference TRBV13 and TRBJ2-5, reads AAGVIQSPRHLIKEKRETATLKCYPIPRHDTVYWYQQGPGQDPQFLISFYEKMQSDKGSIPDRFSAQQFSDYHSELNMSSLELGDSALYFCASSGPQETQYFGPGTRLLVL.